Listed below are T cell receptor beta chains from one sample, sequenced in a study of shared clonotypes between healthy human individuals. Measured with immunoSEQ multiplex PCR; TCRdb has only the in-frame clones, and not every one. Among roughly 1,600,000 clones listed, less than 99% were seen once. Specimen: naive CD4+ T cells sorted from blood. These TCRs come from a man aged 25 to 45 in good health. Both conserved end residues are part of each CDR3. Clone size is given for some rows only: seen once, a few or many times, or a class if the clone is expanded.

length: 13
size: .
J: TRBJ1-1
V: TRBV28
CDR3: CASSSPPGGEAFF

length: 13
size: .
J: TRBJ2-5
V: TRBV11-2
CDR3: CASTGDGAETQYF

length: 16
size: once
J: TRBJ2-7
V: TRBV28
CDR3: CASSTRTGLARYEQYF

length: 18
size: .
J: TRBJ2-1
V: TRBV5-1
CDR3: CASSPPAGPGAAFNEQFF

length: 14
size: .
J: TRBJ2-7
V: TRBV7-9
CDR3: CASSFGQGPYEQYF

length: 16
size: once
J: TRBJ1-1
V: TRBV28
CDR3: CASSSLAGTPNTEAFF

length: 15
size: once
J: TRBJ2-3
V: TRBV5-1
CDR3: CASSGRPGGIDTQYF

length: 20
size: once
J: TRBJ2-1
V: TRBV12-5
CDR3: CASGLVVAGKQQSSYNEQFF

length: 16
size: .
J: TRBJ2-2
V: TRBV27
CDR3: CASKSLQGPNTGELFF

length: 16
size: .
J: TRBJ2-3
V: TRBV14
CDR3: CASSPYHSGRTDTQYF

length: 19
size: .
J: TRBJ2-1
V: TRBV2
CDR3: CASSGTSGLAGMSYNEQFF

length: 15
size: .
J: TRBJ2-1
V: TRBV6-6
CDR3: CASSSGLAELGEQFF

length: 15
size: .
J: TRBJ2-5
V: TRBV7-7
CDR3: CASSLGGTTQETQYF

length: 14
size: .
J: TRBJ2-1
V: TRBV5-1
CDR3: CASSFSSSRNEQFF

length: 14
size: .
J: TRBJ2-3
V: TRBV7-8
CDR3: CASSLQSSTDTQYF

length: 13
size: .
J: TRBJ2-1
V: TRBV27
CDR3: CASSSGRLNEQFF

length: 14
size: .
J: TRBJ2-1
V: TRBV5-4
CDR3: CASSPGLAVNAPFF

length: 16
size: .
J: TRBJ2-1
V: TRBV18
CDR3: CASSPMWTGAYNEQFF

length: 16
size: .
J: TRBJ2-1
V: TRBV7-2
CDR3: CASSRRLSGSYNEQFF

length: 16
size: .
J: TRBJ2-7
V: TRBV18
CDR3: CASSPPGPAAGYEQYF

length: 12
size: .
J: TRBJ2-5
V: TRBV5-1
CDR3: CASSLGAETQYF

length: 15
size: .
J: TRBJ2-7
V: TRBV11-2
CDR3: CASTVGSGRAYEQYF

length: 14
size: .
J: TRBJ2-5
V: TRBV10-1
CDR3: CASSVQRGGETQYF

length: 15
size: .
J: TRBJ2-1
V: TRBV7-3
CDR3: CASSRPGQGYNEQFF

length: 16
size: .
J: TRBJ2-1
V: TRBV7-2
CDR3: CASSFRGLSSYNEQFF

length: 15
size: .
J: TRBJ2-7
V: TRBV12-5
CDR3: CASGLLVRTLYEQYF

length: 15
size: .
J: TRBJ2-1
V: TRBV28
CDR3: CASSLYGSEYNEQFF

length: 15
size: .
J: TRBJ1-4
V: TRBV4-1
CDR3: CASSRGPAPNEKLFF